The clone carrying this T cell receptor (beta chain) appeared once. The germline gene is not matched at one end of the junction; a read error may be the cause. TCRdb re-derived calls from the PCR reads in MiXCR, one entry per CDR3 protein. The top ten clones hold approximately 30% of a sample with some 16,000 distinct CDR3 sequences, roughly three fifths of them seen once. The data belong to a study of CD4 and CD8 cells across lung adenocarcinoma regions. Samples came from patients with localized non-small cell lung adenocarcinoma. The CDR3 contains 13 residues. Germline lookup yields CDR1 MNHNS and CDR2 SASEGT.

Sequenced sample: CD8+ T cells from the center of a lung tumor. The chain combines TRBV6-1 with TRBJ2-7; D gene ambiguous. This sequence originates from a female donor with lung adenocarcinoma. The CD4 and CD8 labels of this study may be unreliable. As DNA, the CDR3 is TGTGCCAGCGGCCTTACTGGCTCCTACGTGCAGACTTTC. It specifies CASGLTGSYVQTF.